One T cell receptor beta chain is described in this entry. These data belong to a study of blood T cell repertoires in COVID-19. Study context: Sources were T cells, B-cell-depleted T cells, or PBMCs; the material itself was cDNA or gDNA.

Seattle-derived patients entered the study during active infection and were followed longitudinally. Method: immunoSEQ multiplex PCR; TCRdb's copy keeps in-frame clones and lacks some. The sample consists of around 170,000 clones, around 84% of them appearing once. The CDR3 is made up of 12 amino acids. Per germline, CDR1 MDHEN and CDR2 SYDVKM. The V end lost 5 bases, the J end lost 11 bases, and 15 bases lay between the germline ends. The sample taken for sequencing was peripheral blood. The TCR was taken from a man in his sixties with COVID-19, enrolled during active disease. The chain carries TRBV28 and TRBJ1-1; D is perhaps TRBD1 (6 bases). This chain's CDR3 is CASSLNRVPAFF. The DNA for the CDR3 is TGTGCCAGCAGTCTTAACAGGGTACCGGCTTTCTTT.